This paragraph reports one T cell receptor (beta chain). This specimen comes from a study of blood T cell repertoires in COVID-19. The CDR3 totals 15 residues. CDR1 and CDR2 (germline): SNHLY, FYNNEI. Trimming took 6 bases from V and 2 from J; bases not matched to a gene: 4. Libraries were prepared by immunoSEQ multiplex PCR; TCRdb keeps only in-frame clonotypes and omits some of them. Among roughly 150,000 clones listed, 88% were seen once. The sequence was collected from a man over 45 who had recovered from COVID-19. Sequencing used peripheral blood. The genes are TRBV2 and TRBJ2-2, with 9 bases matching TRBD2. The CDR3, as DNA: TGTGCCAGCAGCGAGACTAGCGGTAACACCGGGGAGCTGTTTTTT. Encoded protein: CASSETSGNTGELFF.